This TCR beta chain was profiled in a study of blood T cell repertoires in COVID-19. In the study overall: Acute and convalescent COVID-19 samples came from the United States, Italy and Spain.

Germline V gene data show CDR1 as MDHEN and CDR2 as SYDVKM. CDR3 length equals 16 residues. V lost 2 bases, J lost 4 bases, and 15 bases lay in between. Per the authors' pipeline: Reference gene primer amplification in the assay estimated nucleated cell counts. Produced via immunoSEQ multiplex PCR; TCRdb's table is partial and in-frame only. For V, J and clone size, that table is used; D and trimming come from the DNA. The sample includes over 200,000 clones, approximately 90% of them seen just once. The rearrangement links TRBV28 to TRBJ2-1; D may be TRBD1 (6 bases). The sample was peripheral blood. The TCR sequence derives from a young man with acute or convalescent COVID-19. CDR3 bases: TGTGCCAGCAGTTTACACCGGGACAATCTGTACAATGAGCAGTTCTTC. Protein product: CASSLHRDNLYNEQFF.